These 25 T cell receptor beta chains were all obtained from the same sample, sequenced in a study of CD8+CD57+ T cells in acquired aplastic anemia. CDR3 and TCR beta VDJ profiling relied on a genomic DNA template. Each CDR3 protein is one row after TCRdb ran MiXCR on the reads. Of just over 400,000 distinct CDR3 sequences listed, under 80% are singletons. Sample: sorted CD4+, CD8+, or CD8+CD57+ T cells (not recorded which) from PBMCs. The source is a human donor in good health, serving as a control.

Concerning this clonotype: A much larger clone differs from this one at a single base, so this may be a read error. The chain has TRBV3-1 and TRBJ1-4; tentatively, D is TRBD1 (6 bases). Germline assignment: CDR1 LGHDT and CDR2 YNNKEL (reference sequence). V was pared by 6 bases and J by 14 bases, with 16 bases between. The CDR3 totals 12 residues. CDR3 loop: CASRSRVGALFF. The CDR3 DNA is TGTGCCAGCAGGTCGCGCGTGGGGGCCCTGTTTTTT.

CDR3 in DNA: TGTGCCAGCAGTTTCGGGCCCTCCTACGAGCAGTACTTC. Encoded protein: CASSFGPSYEQYF. This sequence joins TRBV25-1 and TRBJ2-7; D is unclear. The CDR3 is 13 residues long. Per the germline V gene, CDR1 is MGHDK and CDR2 is SYGVNS. Trimming shortened V by 5 bases and J by 0 bases, and 8 bases separated the two germline ends.

This clonotype was picked up a small number of times. Likely a read error: the CDR3 ends without its conserved phenylalanine or tryptophan. Because the CDR3's place on the DNA is in doubt, the DNA is left out and the CDR3 is given as listed by TCRdb. The rearrangement uses TRBV7-3 and TRBJ1-2. Germline CDR1 reads SGHTA; CDR2 reads FQGTGA. Counting both end residues, the CDR3 totals 13 amino acids. CDR3 amino acids: CASRLAGGTNTGE.

A remark on this clonotype: Compared with germline, one end of the junction differs, possibly owing to a read error. This sequence joins TRBV5-1 and TRBJ1-3, with a tentative D call TRBD1 (5 bases). Germline V gene data show CDR1 as SGHRS and CDR2 as YFSETQ. The CDR3 covers 15 residues. The CDR3 DNA reads TGTGCCAGCAGCGTCCAGGGCCGGCGACGAAACACCATATATTTT. It translates to CASSVQGRRRNTIYF.

This clonotype was seen just once. The conserved closing phenylalanine or tryptophan is absent in this CDR3, likely reflecting a read error. The limits of the CDR3 on the DNA are not certain, so only TCRdb's listed CDR3 is given. The rearrangement uses TRBV7-2 and TRBJ1-5. The CDR3 is 14 residues long, ends included. Germline CDR1 reads SGHTA; CDR2 reads FQGNSA. CDR3 protein: CASSLGREDTPQHV.

This clonotype was observed at least ten times. V and J are TRBV13 and TRBJ1-2; 8 nucleotides match TRBD1. The CDR3 runs to 15 residues. V gave up 0 bases and J gave up 5 bases; unmatched junction bases: 5. CDR1 is PRHDT, CDR2 FYEKMQ, per germline (reference sequence). The CDR3 nucleotides are TGTGCCAGCAGCTTAGGGTCCCAGGGGGCTTATGGCTACACCTTC. Translation gives CASSLGSQGAYGYTF.

Notes on this clonotype: One end of the junction fails to match germline, which may point to a read error. The CDR3 sequence: CAVSLSGSTIYF. Here the CDR3 DNA reads TGTGCCGTCAGTCTCTCTGGAAGCACCATATATTTT. The chain joins TRBV10-3 to TRBJ1-3; D not resolved. The CDR3 sequence is 12 residues long. The germline gives CDR1 ENHRY, CDR2 SYGVKD.

To note about this clonotype: No conserved phenylalanine or tryptophan is present at the end of the CDR3, so a read error is the likely explanation. The chain uses TRBV2 and TRBJ2-6, with D possibly being TRBD2 (5 bases). The CDR3 totals 15 residues. CDR1 and CDR2 (germline): SNHLY, FYNNEI. Trimming removed 10 bases at V and 10 bases at J, with 23 bases between. Here the CDR3 reads CATSSVAAGENVLTL. As DNA, the CDR3 is TGTGCCACCAGCAGTGTGGCAGCCGGGGAAAACGTCCTGACTCTC.

Regarding this clonotype: No DNA is shown, since the ends of the CDR3 on it are uncertain; the CDR3 is the one TCRdb lists. The V and J genes are TRBV7-2 and TRBJ1-6; TRBD1 is the table's D call, not checked against the DNA. The CDR3 spans 14 residues, counting both ends. The V gene's germline CDR1 is SGHTA and CDR2 FQGNSA. The CDR3 spells CASSFGAGNSPLHF.

This chain connects TRBV20-1 to TRBJ1-1; a weak D match, TRBD1 (5 bases). V gave up 5 bases and J gave up 6 bases, with 13 bases separating them. Per germline, CDR1 DFQATT and CDR2 SNEGSKA (reference sequence). CDR3 length equals 12 residues. CDR3 in amino acids: CSALGPRAEAFF. CDR3 nucleotides: TGCAGTGCTTTAGGGCCCAGGGCTGAAGCTTTCTTT.

As regards this clonotype: The junction departs from the called germline gene at one end, perhaps through a read error. V usage is TRBV2 and J usage is TRBJ1-6, with no clear D. Germline CDR1 reads SNHLY; CDR2 reads FYNNEI. The CDR3 has 14 amino acids. The CDR3 coding sequence is TGTGCCAGCAGCTTAAGGCCGGATAATTCCCCCCGCCACTTT. It codes for CASSLRPDNSPRHF.

This clonotype was seen a single time. V gene TRBV20-1 combines with J gene TRBJ2-5; 9 bases fit TRBD1. CDR1 and CDR2 (germline): DFQATT, SNEGSKA (reference sequence). Germline trimming cut 1 base from V and 8 bases from J; bases unmatched to any gene: 5. This CDR3 is built from 13 residues. The CDR3 coding sequence is TGCAGTGCTAGAGGACAGGGGGGGGTAACCCAGTACTTC. The encoded protein is CSARGQGGVTQYF.

Comments on this clonotype: One junction end disagrees with the germline gene, perhaps due to a read error. The gene calls are TRBV2 and TRBJ1-2; D is possibly TRBD1 (5 bases). Germline-derived CDR1 and CDR2 are SNHLY and FYNNEI. This CDR3 comprises 14 residues. The CDR3 DNA is TGTGCCAGCAGGGACACCAGGACGGGCCAGTACTACCACTTC. Translation gives CASRDTRTGQYYHF.

The V gene is TRBV25-1, the J gene TRBJ1-2, with 8 bases fitting TRBD1. V shed 9 bases and J 8 bases; nucleotides not matched to a gene: 11. Germline V gives CDR1 MGHDK, CDR2 SYGVNS. The CDR3 extends over 13 amino acids. The CDR3, as DNA: TGTGCCAGTCTCGGCGGACAGGGAGAAGGCTACACCTTC. Its translation: CASLGGQGEGYTF.

V is TRBV20-1 and J is TRBJ1-5; no clear D. Germline V gene lookup returns CDR1 DFQATT and CDR2 SNEGSKA (reference sequence). This CDR3 region has 15 residues. The V gene lost 5 bases and the J gene lost 4 bases, with 18 bases spanning the gap. The CDR3 loop reads CSASRRRLTNQPQHF. The CDR3 DNA is TGCAGTGCTTCTCGACGGAGGCTAACTAATCAGCCCCAGCATTTT.

The chain employs TRBV7-3 and TRBJ1-2; D ambiguous. In germline, CDR1 is SGHTA, CDR2 FQGTGA. Trimming cost V 1 base and J 13 bases, with 22 bases left between them. The CDR3 runs to 15 residues. The DNA for the CDR3 is TGTGCCAGCAGCTTAAGCTCCCGCCAGGAGCCAGAGCTCACCTTC. Translated, it gives CASSLSSRQEPELTF.

The chain recombines TRBV30 with TRBJ2-3; TRBD2 aligns across 12 bases. The CDR3 runs to 16 residues. J was trimmed by 0 bases and V by 3 bases; bases with no gene match: 4. Germline V lookup: CDR1 GTSNPN, CDR2 SVGIG (reference sequence). The CDR3 sequence is CAWSEGTSGSTDTQYF. The DNA of the CDR3 is TGTGCCTGGAGCGAGGGGACTAGCGGGAGCACAGATACGCAGTATTTT. Filled out from reference TRBV30 and TRBJ2-3, the complete variable domain reads SQTIHQWPATLVQPVGSPLSLECTVEGTSNPNLYWYRQAAGRGLQLLFYSVGIGQISSEVPQNLSASRPQDRQFILSSKKLLLSDSGFYLCAWSEGTSGSTDTQYFGPGTRLTVL.

The chain has TRBV10-2 and TRBJ1-1; no clear D. The CDR3 is made up of 14 amino acids. V lost 2 bases and J 0 bases, leaving 7 bases between the germline ends. CDR1 is WSHSY, CDR2 SAAADI, per germline. The CDR3 loop reads CASSERVMNTEAFF. The CDR3, as DNA: TGCGCCAGCAGTGAGCGAGTCATGAACACTGAAGCTTTCTTT.

A word on this clonotype: A read error may explain this, as a much larger clone is one base away. The chain couples TRBV6-4 to TRBJ2-1; D is uncertain. The CDR3 is 14 amino acids. Germline CDR1 is MRHNA and CDR2 is SNTAGT. V gave up 6 bases and J gave up 12 bases, with 21 bases separating them. The CDR3 protein is CASRRAWPNGGQFF. In nucleotides, the CDR3 is TGTGCCAGCAGACGTGCCTGGCCAAATGGTGGGCAGTTCTTC.

A word on this clonotype: One end of the junction fails to match germline, which may point to a read error. The V and J genes are TRBV2 and TRBJ1-2; D gene ambiguous. Germline CDR1 SNHLY, CDR2 FYNNEI. This CDR3 spans 13 amino acids. The CDR3 region is CASNAGGDYGYTF. The CDR3 DNA is TGTGCTAGCAATGCGGGTGGAGACTATGGCTACACCTTC.

The chain is built from TRBV20-1 and TRBJ2-5; TRBD2 matches at 10 bases. Germline lookup yields CDR1 DFQATT and CDR2 SNEGSKA (reference sequence). This CDR3 is 14 amino acids long. V was pared by 4 bases and J by 3 bases, with 5 bases of the junction left unmatched. CDR3: CSATTGTSEETQYF. CDR3 DNA sequence: TGCAGTGCTACGACCGGGACTAGCGAAGAGACCCAGTACTTC.

With respect to this clonotype: The junction and the germline gene differ at one end; a read error may be behind it. The chain is built from TRBV7-3 and TRBJ1-2, with TRBD1 matching 8 bases. The germline gives CDR1 SGHTA, CDR2 FQGTGA. The length of the CDR3 is 14 residues. The chain's CDR3 is CASSLRDRFYAYNF. CDR3 nucleotides: TGTGCCAGCAGCCTTCGGGACAGGTTCTATGCCTACAACTTC.

With regard to this clonotype: Because it lacks the conserved phenylalanine or tryptophan at the end, this CDR3 is likely a read error. V gene TRBV19 combines with J gene TRBJ1-1; D ambiguous. V was cut by 6 bases and J by 0 bases, with 11 bases left in between. Germline V gene lookup returns CDR1 LNHDA and CDR2 SQIVND (reference sequence). The CDR3 has 14 residues. CDR3 sequence (DNA): TGTGCCAGTAGCCCTCAGGACCTGAACACTGAAGCTTTCCTT. This translates into CASSPQDLNTEAFL.

On this clonotype: No conserved phenylalanine or tryptophan is present at the end of the CDR3, so a read error is the likely explanation. The DNA is omitted, as the CDR3 cannot be located on it reliably, and the CDR3 follows TCRdb's listing. The V gene is TRBV7-8, the J gene TRBJ1-2. CDR1 is SGHVS, CDR2 FQNEAQ, per germline. The length of the CDR3 is 13 amino acids, counting both ends. The CDR3 is CASSFAANEKLFL.

This chain links TRBV29-1 with TRBJ2-3; D ambiguous. The CDR3 consists of 14 residues. The germline V gene encodes CDR1 SQVTM and CDR2 ANQGSEA. V was shortened by 7 bases and J by 1 base, with 15 bases between the two germline ends. The CDR3 DNA is TGCAGCGCAGCGACCTCACCCCGCACAGATACGCAGTATTTT. It specifies CSAATSPRTDTQYF.